A single sample is the source of the 20 T cell receptor beta chains below, sequenced in a study of T cell responses to AZD1222 COVID-19 vaccine. Method: immunoSEQ multiplex PCR; TCRdb's copy keeps in-frame clones and lacks some. The sample carries about 120,000 clones, 80% to 90% recorded once. Source: peripheral blood, taken on day 0 of AZD1222 vaccination. These receptors came from an adult in good health.

This chain links TRBV7-9 with TRBJ2-1, with D perhaps matching TRBD1 (6 bases). The CDR3 runs 15 residues. Deletions cut 7 bases from V and 3 bases from J, with 16 bases between. CDR1 is SEHNR and CDR2 is FQNEAQ in the germline V gene (reference sequence). The CDR3 nucleotides are TGTGCCAGCATTCAGGGGTCCACTAGCTACAATGAGCAGTTCTTC. It encodes CASIQGSTSYNEQFF.

In this sample, this clone turned up once. This chain links TRBV10-3 with TRBJ2-7, with a possible D match to TRBD2 (6 bases). Germline CDR1 is ENHRY and CDR2 is SYGVKD. CDR3 length equals 12 residues. V lost 2 bases and J lost 4, with 6 bases in between. This chain's CDR3 is CAISEGRYEQYF. The CDR3 bases are TGTGCCATCAGTGAGGGGAGGTACGAGCAGTACTTC.

This clone was observed a single time. The chain uses TRBV7-8 and TRBJ1-3; 9 bases are shared with TRBD1. V gave up 5 bases and J gave up 0 bases; unmatched junction bases: 8. Germline V gene lookup returns CDR1 SGHVS and CDR2 FQNEAQ. The CDR3 has 17 amino acids. This chain's CDR3 is CASSPTGGLLSGNTIYF. The CDR3 DNA follows: TGTGCCAGCAGCCCCACAGGGGGCCTCCTCTCTGGAAACACCATATATTTT. Full variable domain (remainder filled in from reference TRBV7-8 and TRBJ1-3): GAGVSQSPRYKVAKRGQDVALRCDPISGHVSLFWYQQALGQGPEFLTYFQNEAQLDKSGLPSDRFFAERPEGSVSTLKIQRTQQEDSAVYLCASSPTGGLLSGNTIYFGEGSWLTVV.

This chain connects TRBV18 to TRBJ1-1; D gene unclear. CDR1 KGHSH and CDR2 LQKENI come from the germline V gene. V was trimmed by 0 bases and J by 5 bases, leaving 16 bases between them. The CDR3 runs 16 residues. The chain's CDR3 is CASSPPGPGRNTEAFF. The CDR3 region has the DNA TGTGCCAGCTCACCACCTGGGCCCGGGCGGAATACTGAAGCTTTCTTT.

This CDR3 reads CATRDSEGYEQYF. CDR3 coding DNA: TGTGCCACCCGGGACTCTGAAGGCTACGAGCAGTACTTC. V gene TRBV10-3 combines with J gene TRBJ2-7, with a tentative D call TRBD2 (6 bases). There are 13 residues in the CDR3. V gave up 10 bases and J gave up 3 bases, with 16 bases separating them. Germline V lookup: CDR1 ENHRY, CDR2 SYGVKD.

This chain joins TRBV6-1 and TRBJ2-1; 8 bases align to TRBD1. The CDR3 has 13 amino acids. The ends lost 6 bases at V and 9 bases at J; junction bases unmatched: 7. Germline CDR1 reads MNHNS; CDR2 reads SASEGT. The CDR3 spells CASRPSTGAEQFF. CDR3 bases: TGTGCCAGCAGGCCATCGACAGGGGCTGAGCAGTTCTTC.

The V gene is TRBV10-3, the J gene TRBJ2-1, with TRBD1 matching over 7 bases. CDR3 size: 14 residues. Losses at the gene ends were 4 bases for V and 8 bases for J; bases not matched to a gene: 8. CDR1 is ENHRY and CDR2 is SYGVKD in the germline V gene. The CDR3 nucleotides read TGTGCCATCAGTGTTGAGGGGGCATGGGATGAGCAGTTCTTC. Translation gives CAISVEGAWDEQFF.

The V and J genes are TRBV10-3 and TRBJ1-2, with 11 bases lining up with TRBD1. The V gene's germline CDR1 is ENHRY and CDR2 SYGVKD. Unmatched junction bases numbered 6, after V lost 4 bases and J lost 8 bases. This CDR3 has 14 residues. CDR3 in amino acids: CAISGRTGGIGYTF. For the CDR3, the DNA is TGTGCCATCAGTGGGAGGACAGGGGGCATCGGCTACACCTTC.

V and J are TRBV3-1 (or the pseudogene TRBV3-2) and TRBJ2-5; 9 nucleotides line up with TRBD2. CDR1 and CDR2 from the germline V gene are LGHDT and YNNKEL (reference sequence). The J segment lost 4 bases and the V segment lost 3 bases, leaving 15 bases of the junction unmatched. The CDR3 covers 18 residues. CDR3 residues: CASSHLSGGKEGGETQYF. DNA for the CDR3: TGTGCCAGCAGCCACCTTAGCGGGGGCAAAGAGGGAGGAGAGACCCAGTACTTC.

The V gene is TRBV19, the J gene TRBJ1-3; D remains unclear. Trimming took 5 bases from V and 4 from J, leaving 12 bases between them. The CDR3 consists of 14 residues. CDR1 is LNHDA, CDR2 SQIVND, per germline (reference sequence). The DNA for the CDR3 is TGTGCCAGTAGTTGGCCAAACATCGGAAACACCATATATTTT. Its translation: CASSWPNIGNTIYF.

The chain employs TRBV30 and TRBJ1-4, with D uncertain. The CDR3 is 11 amino acids. V was cut by 3 bases and J by 11 bases, with 10 bases left in between. Germline CDR1 reads GTSNPN; CDR2 reads SVGIG (reference sequence). DNA for the CDR3: TGTGCCTGGAGCGGTGGGAGGAAACTGTTTTTT. Encoded protein: CAWSGGRKLFF.

The J gene is TRBJ1-2, the V gene TRBV30; D is unclear. V dropped 0 bases and J dropped 2 bases, with 13 bases sitting between them. The length of the CDR3 is 15 residues. CDR1 is GTSNPN, CDR2 SVGIG, per germline (reference sequence). CDR3 residues: CAWSVPRSGNYGYTF. In DNA, the CDR3 is TGTGCCTGGAGTGTACCCCGGTCAGGCAACTATGGCTACACCTTC.

This sequence joins TRBV11-2 and TRBJ2-1; 9 bases fit TRBD1. CDR1 is SGHAT, CDR2 FQNNGV, per germline. The CDR3 is 17 residues long. V gave up 2 bases and J gave up 5 bases; unmatched junction bases: 10. In nucleotides, the CDR3 is TGTGCCAGCAGCTTACAGGACAGGGGCGCGTTGGACAATGAGCAGTTCTTC. Its translation is CASSLQDRGALDNEQFF.

CDR3 amino acids: CASSLSMGRDSPLHF. As DNA, the CDR3 is TGTGCCAGCAGTTTATCGATGGGGAGGGATTCACCCCTCCACTTT. The J gene is TRBJ1-6, the V gene TRBV27; D is unresolved. Germline V CDR1 and CDR2: MNHEY, SMNVEV (reference sequence). The CDR3 loop spans 15 amino acids. Trimming removed 0 bases from V and 8 bases from J, with 11 bases in between.

This clone has only a few counts. V is TRBV25-1 and J is TRBJ2-6; D remains ambiguous. The V gene lost 1 base and the J gene lost 0 bases, with 4 bases spanning the gap. Germline V lookup: CDR1 MGHDK, CDR2 SYGVNS. The CDR3 consists of 15 residues. This CDR3 reads CASSEFGSGANVLTF. CDR3 nucleotide sequence: TGTGCCAGCAGTGAATTCGGCTCTGGGGCCAACGTCCTGACTTTC.

In this sample, this clone turned up a few times. The chain recombines TRBV3-1 (or the pseudogene TRBV3-2) with TRBJ1-2, with TRBD1 matching 10 bases. V lost 6 bases, J lost 6 bases, and 4 bases stayed unmatched. The CDR3 consists of 13 residues. Germline V gives CDR1 LGHDT, CDR2 YNNKEL (reference sequence). This CDR3 is CASSFGQGDGYTF. The CDR3 DNA reads TGTGCCAGCAGTTTCGGACAGGGGGATGGCTACACCTTC.

The rearrangement links TRBV6-5 to TRBJ2-1; D is uncertain. V dropped 2 bases and J dropped 11 bases, with 16 bases sitting between them. CDR1 is MNHEY and CDR2 is SVGAGI in the germline V gene. This CDR3 spans 14 amino acids. In DNA, the CDR3 is TGTGCCAGCAGTTACAGTACCCCTGGGTATAAGCAGTTCTTC. Amino acid sequence: CASSYSTPGYKQFF.

This rearrangement joins TRBV4-1 to TRBJ1-2; D gene unclear. V dropped 0 bases and J dropped 4 bases, with 12 bases sitting between them. Germline CDR1 is MGHRA and CDR2 is YSYEKL. This CDR3 has 15 amino acids. The CDR3 reads CASSQDGESTYGYTF. The CDR3 DNA reads TGCGCCAGCAGCCAAGACGGGGAGTCCACCTATGGCTACACCTTC.

V and J are TRBV10-3 and TRBJ1-2; D is unresolved. The CDR3 runs to 13 residues. The ends were cut back, 11 bases at V and 3 bases at J, with 16 bases in the middle. The germline V gene has CDR1 ENHRY and CDR2 SYGVKD. CDR3 coding DNA: TGTGCCGGCCAGAGGGATTTGGACTATGGCTACACCTTC. The encoded protein is CAGQRDLDYGYTF.

CDR3 in amino acids: CASRTWGSGNTIYF. The CDR3 DNA is TGTGCCAGCAGGACTTGGGGATCTGGAAACACCATATATTTT. The rearrangement joins TRBV6-5 to TRBJ1-3; D not resolved. The V gene lost 6 bases and the J gene lost 1 base, with 10 bases spanning the gap. This CDR3 is 14 amino acids long. The V gene's germline CDR1 is MNHEY and CDR2 SVGAGI.